The 26 T cell receptor beta chains below all came from one sample that was sequenced in a study of T-cell reconstitution after alpha-beta-depleted transplantation in children. Unique molecular identifiers were incorporated during preparation of the TCRbeta library. Each CDR3 protein gets one entry after TCRdb re-called the PCR reads with MiXCR. In the table there are 540,000 or so distinct CDR3 sequences, about 21% of which are singletons. Material: PBMCs, mostly from graft donor cells, obtained 360 days after TCRalphabeta/CD19-depleted stem cell transplant. The receptors stem from a boy younger than two who had a stem cell transplant for acute myeloid leukemia, so the T cells may come from the graft donor.

This clonotype was seen a handful of times. This chain links TRBV15 with TRBJ1-5; D not resolved. Between the trimmed V and J ends, which lost 3 bases and 3 bases, there was a span of 9 bases. The CDR3 spans 14 residues. Germline CDR1 LNHNV, CDR2 YYDKDF (reference sequence). Here the CDR3 reads CATSSPSFNQPQHF. CDR3 DNA sequence: TGTGCCACCAGCAGCCCCAGCTTCAATCAGCCCCAGCATTTT.

V is TRBV5-1 and J is TRBJ2-7; D gene ambiguous. V lost 2 bases and J 5 bases, leaving 23 bases between the germline ends. The CDR3 extends over 17 amino acids. The germline gives CDR1 SGHRS, CDR2 YFSETQ. In nucleotides, the CDR3 is TGCGCCAGCAGCTTTGAAACTTTTTCGTTTCGCCGAGACGAGCAGTACTTC. Translating gives CASSFETFSFRRDEQYF.

V is TRBV12-3 or TRBV12-4 and J is TRBJ1-1, with 8 bases identical to TRBD1. J lost 4 bases, V lost 4 bases, and 8 bases had no gene match. This CDR3 contains 15 residues. CDR3 coding DNA: TGTGCCAGCAGTTACTACAGGGGGGTGCGCACTGAAGCTTTCTTT. Its translation: CASSYYRGVRTEAFF.

This clonotype came up many times. The chain links TRBV29-1 to TRBJ2-5; a weak D match, TRBD2 (5 bases). The V and J ends lost 4 bases and 7 bases respectively, with 10 bases between them. This CDR3 has 11 amino acids. Looked up from germline, CDR1 is SQVTM and CDR2 is ANQGSEA. The CDR3 sequence is CSVGGGGTQYF. CDR3 in DNA: TGCAGCGTTGGAGGCGGAGGGACCCAGTACTTC.

This chain joins TRBV10-2 and TRBJ2-3; tentative D call: TRBD2 (6 bases). This CDR3 contains 16 residues. V lost 1 base, J lost 6 bases, and 17 bases lay in between. The germline V gene encodes CDR1 WSHSY and CDR2 SAAADI. The CDR3 loop reads CASSEFWTSSGDTQYF. CDR3 sequence (DNA): TGCGCCAGCAGTGAGTTCTGGACTTCGAGCGGGGATACGCAGTATTTT.

There are many counts of this clonotype. The chain couples TRBV7-9 to TRBJ2-2, with 9 bases matching TRBD1. The J segment lost 4 bases and the V segment lost 4 bases, leaving 4 bases of the junction unmatched. Germline V gene lookup returns CDR1 SEHNR and CDR2 FQNEAQ (reference sequence). The CDR3 runs to 15 residues. In nucleotides, the CDR3 is TGTGCCAGCAGCTCCGGGACAGGGAGCACCGGGGAGCTGTTTTTT. Translated, it gives CASSSGTGSTGELFF.

This clonotype showed up just a few times. J is TRBJ1-4 and V is TRBV20-1; 11 bases line up with TRBD1. Germline loops: CDR1 DFQATT, CDR2 SNEGSKA (reference sequence). The CDR3 consists of 15 residues. V shed 0 bases, J shed 10 bases, and the junction held 7 bases outside the gene matches. The CDR3 DNA reads as TGCAGTGCTAGAGAAGGGACAGGGGGGGTCGGAAAACTGTTTTTT. The encoded protein is CSAREGTGGVGKLFF.

This clonotype showed up many times. The chain recombines TRBV7-6 with TRBJ2-7; D gene uncertain. Trimming removed 1 base at V and 1 base at J, with 8 bases between. CDR1 and CDR2 from the germline V gene are SGHVS and FNYEAQ. This CDR3 has 14 amino acids. The CDR3 coding sequence is TGTGCCAGCAGCTTAGAGTACCCGTCCTACGAGCAGTACGTC. Protein: CASSLEYPSYEQYV.

In this sample, this clonotype turned up many times. This chain joins TRBV29-1 and TRBJ2-3; D tentatively fits TRBD1 or TRBD2 (5 bases each). The CDR3 has 15 residues. V gave up 4 bases and J gave up 4 bases, with 18 bases separating them. Looked up from germline, CDR1 is SQVTM and CDR2 is ANQGSEA. For the CDR3, the DNA is TGCAGCGTTGGGGGGTCCGTCTGGGTGGCAGATACGCAGTATTTT. It encodes CSVGGSVWVADTQYF.

The chain couples TRBV28 to TRBJ2-5; D gene ambiguous. CDR3 size: 14 residues. V dropped 6 bases and J dropped 3 bases, with 14 bases sitting between them. The V gene's germline CDR1 is MDHEN and CDR2 SYDVKM. The CDR3 DNA is TGTGCCAGCAGGCCCACTGCGCTCAAAGAGACCCAGTACTTC. This gives the protein CASRPTALKETQYF. The full variable domain, rest sourced from reference TRBV28 and TRBJ2-5, is DVKVTQSSRYLVKRTGEKVFLECVQDMDHENMFWYRQDPGLGLRLIYFSYDVKMKEKGDIPEGYSVSREKKERFSLILESASTNQTSMYLCASRPTALKETQYFGPGTRLLVL.

CDR3 in DNA: TGTGCCAGCAGCCTTTCCTGGACTAGCGGCGCCCCCCCGATCTCCTACAATGAGCAGTTCTTC. Translating it yields CASSLSWTSGAPPISYNEQFF. The genes are TRBV3-1 and TRBJ2-1; TRBD2 matches at 10 bases. After removal of 4 bases from V and 0 bases from J, the junction contained 18 bases not matched to a gene. The CDR3 is 21 amino acids. Per germline, CDR1 LGHDT and CDR2 YNNKEL (reference sequence).

V is TRBV7-2 and J is TRBJ2-2; D is undetermined. CDR1 is SGHTA and CDR2 is FQGNSA in the germline V gene. The CDR3 has 17 residues. Trimming took 1 base from V and 6 from J, leaving 18 bases between them. CDR3 protein: CASSLVVELLWAGELFF. DNA of the CDR3: TGTGCCAGCAGCTTAGTCGTTGAGCTACTATGGGCCGGGGAGCTGTTTTTT.

This clonotype was picked up a small number of times. This chain joins TRBV29-1 and TRBJ2-7; 9 bases match TRBD1. The V segment lost 1 base and the J segment 2 bases; nucleotides outside the gene matches: 3. Germline CDR1 SQVTM, CDR2 ANQGSEA. The CDR3 has 14 amino acids. CDR3 in amino acids: CSVEGTGVPYEQYF. DNA for the CDR3: TGCAGCGTTGAAGGGACAGGGGTTCCCTACGAGCAGTACTTC.

J is TRBJ1-2 and V is TRBV7-2; possible D gene TRBD1, 6 bases. CDR1 and CDR2 (germline): SGHTA, FQGNSA. The CDR3 consists of 14 residues. Trimming stripped 7 bases from V and 5 bases from J, with 17 bases between. CDR3 nucleotides: TGTGCCAGCAAGAGGGGGGGCGGGGGGTATGGCTACACCTTC. It codes for CASKRGGGGYGYTF.

The DNA for the CDR3 is TGCAGTGCAGGCCGCAGGAGCGAGCAGTACGTC. Its protein product is CSAGRRSEQYV. V is TRBV20-1 and J is TRBJ2-7; D unresolved. The CDR3 extends over 11 amino acids. The germline V gene encodes CDR1 DFQATT and CDR2 SNEGSKA (reference sequence). Trimming cost V 6 bases and J 6 bases, with 12 bases left between them.

Regarding this clonotype: This sequence may be a read error, since a much larger clone differs from it by one base. J is TRBJ2-5 and V is TRBV5-5; unclear D gene. Germline CDR1 and CDR2: SGHKS and YYEKEE (reference sequence). The CDR3 loop spans 14 amino acids. The DNA for the CDR3 is TGTGCCGGCAGCTTGGCTGGGAATCGGGAGACCCAGTACTTC. Amino acids: CAGSLAGNRETQYF.

This clonotype occurred many times. The V and J genes are TRBV29-1 and TRBJ2-3; no definite D call. Trimming took off 4 bases at V and 1 base at J, with 9 bases between the two ends. The CDR3 runs to 13 residues. Germline V gives CDR1 SQVTM, CDR2 ANQGSEA. CDR3 bases: TGCAGCGTTGGAAAGGAACGCACAGATACGCAGTATTTT. As protein: CSVGKERTDTQYF.

This clonotype was picked up many times. The rearrangement joins TRBV7-9 to TRBJ2-5; D possibly corresponds to TRBD1 (6 bases). The germline V gene encodes CDR1 SEHNR and CDR2 FQNEAQ (reference sequence). V lost 5 bases and J 1 base, leaving 14 bases between the germline ends. The CDR3 spans 15 residues. The CDR3 nucleotides are TGTGCCAGCAGCCTTTGGACAGTTTCCCAAGAGACCCAGTACTTC. This codes for CASSLWTVSQETQYF.

The rearrangement joins TRBV29-1 to TRBJ2-5, with 11 bases matching TRBD1. The germline gives CDR1 SQVTM, CDR2 ANQGSEA. CDR3 length: 13 amino acids. V was pared by 6 bases and J by 5 bases, with 5 bases of the junction left unmatched. The CDR3 reads CSVGQGARETQYF. The CDR3 coding sequence is TGCAGCGTAGGACAGGGGGCGAGGGAGACCCAGTACTTC.

This clonotype has ten or more counts. V and J are TRBV7-9 and TRBJ1-2; 7 positions match TRBD1. J lost 6 bases, V lost 5 bases, and 3 bases had no gene match. This CDR3 is built from 12 residues. Germline loops: CDR1 SEHNR, CDR2 FQNEAQ (reference sequence). The CDR3 DNA sequence: TGTGCCAGCAGCCTCACAGGGGATGGCTACACCTTC. Translated: CASSLTGDGYTF.

In its sample, this clonotype was seen many times. CDR3 residues: CSVEGVRGGYNEQFF. The CDR3 nucleotides are TGCAGCGTTGAAGGGGTGCGGGGGGGCTACAATGAGCAGTTCTTC. V is TRBV29-1 and J is TRBJ2-1; 9 bases are a match to TRBD2. The CDR3 has 15 residues. V dropped 1 base and J dropped 3; count of bases not matched to a gene: 4. CDR1 and CDR2 (germline): SQVTM, ANQGSEA.

This clonotype was counted only a few times. The chain carries TRBV5-5 and TRBJ2-5; 7 bases map to TRBD2. J lost 2 bases, V lost 3 bases, and 7 bases had no gene match. This CDR3 is 15 amino acids long. Germline V gene data show CDR1 as SGHKS and CDR2 as YYEKEE (reference sequence). The CDR3 reads CASSSPRAGQETQYF. In DNA, the CDR3 is TGTGCCAGCAGCTCCCCCAGAGCGGGACAAGAGACCCAGTACTTC.

This clonotype was seen more than once but under ten times. V is TRBV29-1 and J is TRBJ1-2; D remains ambiguous. CDR1 and CDR2 (germline): SQVTM, ANQGSEA. The CDR3 loop spans 10 amino acids. V lost 3 bases and J 7 bases, leaving 6 bases between the germline ends. The CDR3 nucleotides are TGCAGCGTTGAGGGGTTTGGCTACACCTTC. Translation: CSVEGFGYTF.

J is TRBJ2-1 and V is TRBV6-5; 12 nucleotides match TRBD2. Germline-derived CDR1 and CDR2 are MNHEY and SVGAGI. With 5 bases clipped from V and 9 bases from J, the junction kept 8 bases outside the gene matches. The CDR3 is 15 residues long. The CDR3 DNA reads TGTGCCAGCAGTAACCTAGCGGGGGGGCGGAGTGAGCAGTTCTTC. Amino acids: CASSNLAGGRSEQFF.

This clonotype has ten or more counts. The V gene is TRBV6-5, the J gene TRBJ2-1; no firm D call. CDR1 and CDR2 from the germline V gene are MNHEY and SVGAGI. The CDR3 length is 12 residues. V lost 0 bases, J lost 7 bases, and 4 bases lay in between. The CDR3 protein is CASSYSGNEQFF. The CDR3 nucleotides read TGTGCCAGCAGTTACTCTGGGAATGAGCAGTTCTTC.

The chain uses TRBV6-5 and TRBJ1-1, with TRBD1 identical over 7 bases. Germline V gene data show CDR1 as MNHEY and CDR2 as SVGAGI. This CDR3 is 9 amino acids long. In DNA form, the CDR3 reads TGTGCAGCAGGGGGAAAGGCTTTCTTT. Encoded protein: CAAGGKAFF.